The TCR beta chain under discussion was sequenced for a study of PD-L1 blockade in urothelial cancer. Study-wide results and limits: Below-median pretreatment blood TCR clonality was associated with improved progression-free and overall survival.

Comment on this clone: Its antigen is not known.

Here immunoSEQ multiplex PCR was the method, and the copy in TCRdb shows in-frame clones only, minus some. The sample records some 110,000 clones, approximately 90% being singletons. The time point: peripheral blood 6 weeks after treatment start. This clonotype was sampled from a man aged 60-69 years with urothelial cancer. Source: PBMCs, taken around atezolizumab (anti-PD-L1) treatment.

The CDR3 DNA is TGTGCCAGCAGCGTAGCCCTACAGGGCTCCGGGGAGCTGTTTTTT. Translated: CASSVALQGSGELFF. The V call is TRBV9, the J call TRBJ2-2; a possible D gene is TRBD1 (6 bases). Germline V gene data show CDR1 as SGDLS and CDR2 as YYNGEE. The CDR3 extends over 15 amino acids. Trimming cost V 0 bases and J 6 bases, with 12 bases left between them.